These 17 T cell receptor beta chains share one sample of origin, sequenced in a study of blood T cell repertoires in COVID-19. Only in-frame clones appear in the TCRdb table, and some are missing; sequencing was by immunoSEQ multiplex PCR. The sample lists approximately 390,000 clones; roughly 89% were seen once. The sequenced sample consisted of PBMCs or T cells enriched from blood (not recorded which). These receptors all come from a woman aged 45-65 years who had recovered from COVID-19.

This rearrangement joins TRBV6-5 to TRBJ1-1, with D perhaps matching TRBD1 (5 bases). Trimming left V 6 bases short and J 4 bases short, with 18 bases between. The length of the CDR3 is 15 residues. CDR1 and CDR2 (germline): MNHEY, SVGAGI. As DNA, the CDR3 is TGTGCCAGCAGGAGCCAGGGAGGCCTTGGCACTGAAGCTTTCTTT. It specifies CASRSQGGLGTEAFF.

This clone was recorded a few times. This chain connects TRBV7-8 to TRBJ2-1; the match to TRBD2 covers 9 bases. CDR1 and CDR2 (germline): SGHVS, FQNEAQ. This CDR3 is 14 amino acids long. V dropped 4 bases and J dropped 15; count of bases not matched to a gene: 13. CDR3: CASSSSGGGAVVFF. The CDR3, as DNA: TGTGCCAGCAGCTCGTCTGGCGGGGGGGCCGTGGTGTTCTTC.

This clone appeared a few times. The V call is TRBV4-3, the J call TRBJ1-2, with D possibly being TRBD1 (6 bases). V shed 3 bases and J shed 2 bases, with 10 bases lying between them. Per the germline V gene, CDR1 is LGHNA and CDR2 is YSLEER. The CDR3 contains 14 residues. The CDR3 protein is CASSQRTGNYGYTF. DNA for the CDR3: TGCGCCAGCAGCCAGAGAACAGGGAACTATGGCTACACCTTC.

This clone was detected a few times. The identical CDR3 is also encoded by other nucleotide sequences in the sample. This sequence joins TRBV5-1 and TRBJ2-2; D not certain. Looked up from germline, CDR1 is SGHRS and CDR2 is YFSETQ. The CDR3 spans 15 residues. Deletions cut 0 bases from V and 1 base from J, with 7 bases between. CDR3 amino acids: CASSLASGNTGELFF. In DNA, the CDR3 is TGCGCCAGCAGCTTGGCCTCCGGGAACACCGGGGAGCTGTTTTTT.

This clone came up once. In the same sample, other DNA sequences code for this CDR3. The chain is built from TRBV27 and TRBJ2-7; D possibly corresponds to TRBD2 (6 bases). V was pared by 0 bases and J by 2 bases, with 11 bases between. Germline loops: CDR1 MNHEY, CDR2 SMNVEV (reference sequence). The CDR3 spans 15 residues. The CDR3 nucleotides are TGTGCCAGCAGTTTATCGAGCGGCGGGGCCTACGAGCAGTACTTC. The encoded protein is CASSLSSGGAYEQYF.

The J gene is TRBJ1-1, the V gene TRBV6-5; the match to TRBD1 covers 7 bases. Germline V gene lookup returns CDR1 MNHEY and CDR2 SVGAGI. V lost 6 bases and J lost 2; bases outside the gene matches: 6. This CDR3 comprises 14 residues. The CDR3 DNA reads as TGTGCCAGCAGACCGGGGACAGCTAACACTGAAGCTTTCTTT. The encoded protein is CASRPGTANTEAFF.

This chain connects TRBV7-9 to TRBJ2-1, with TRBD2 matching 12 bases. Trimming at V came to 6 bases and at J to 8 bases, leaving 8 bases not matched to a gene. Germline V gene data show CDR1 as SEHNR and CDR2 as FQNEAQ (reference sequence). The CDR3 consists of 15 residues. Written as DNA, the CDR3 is TGTGCCAGCAGACCTCGCGCTAGCGGGGGGGATGAGCAGTTCTTC. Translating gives CASRPRASGGDEQFF.

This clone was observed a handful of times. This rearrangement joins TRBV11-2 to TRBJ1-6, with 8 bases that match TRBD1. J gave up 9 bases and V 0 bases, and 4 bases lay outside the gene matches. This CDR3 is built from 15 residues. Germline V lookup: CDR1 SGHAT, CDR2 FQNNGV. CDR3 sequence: CASSLDGQGPSPLHF. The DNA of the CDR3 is TGTGCCAGCAGCTTAGATGGACAGGGACCTTCACCCCTCCACTTT.

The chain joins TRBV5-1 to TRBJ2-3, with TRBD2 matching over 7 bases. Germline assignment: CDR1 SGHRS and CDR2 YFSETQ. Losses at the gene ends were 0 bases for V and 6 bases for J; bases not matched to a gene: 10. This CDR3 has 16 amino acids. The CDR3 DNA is TGCGCCAGCAGCTTGGTGCTAGCGGACCTAGAGGATACGCAGTATTTT. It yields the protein CASSLVLADLEDTQYF.

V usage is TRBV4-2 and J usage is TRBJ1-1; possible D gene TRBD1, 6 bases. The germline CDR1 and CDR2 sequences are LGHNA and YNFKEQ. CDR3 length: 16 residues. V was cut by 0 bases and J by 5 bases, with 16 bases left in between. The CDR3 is CASSQEQGGARTEAFF. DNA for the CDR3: TGTGCCAGCAGCCAAGAACAGGGAGGGGCGAGGACTGAAGCTTTCTTT.

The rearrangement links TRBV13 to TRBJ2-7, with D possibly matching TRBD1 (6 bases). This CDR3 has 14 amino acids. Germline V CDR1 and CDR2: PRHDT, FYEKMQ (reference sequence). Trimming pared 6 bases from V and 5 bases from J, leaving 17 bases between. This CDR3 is CASSFGTPAHEQYF. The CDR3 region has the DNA TGTGCCAGCAGTTTCGGGACACCTGCCCACGAGCAGTACTTC.

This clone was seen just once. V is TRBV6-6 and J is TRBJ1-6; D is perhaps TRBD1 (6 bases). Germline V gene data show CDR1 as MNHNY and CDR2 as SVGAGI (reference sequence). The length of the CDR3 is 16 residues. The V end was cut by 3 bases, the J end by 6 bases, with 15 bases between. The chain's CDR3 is CASSYSQGQVNSPLHF. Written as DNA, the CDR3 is TGTGCCAGCAGTTATTCGCAGGGGCAGGTTAATTCACCCCTCCACTTT.

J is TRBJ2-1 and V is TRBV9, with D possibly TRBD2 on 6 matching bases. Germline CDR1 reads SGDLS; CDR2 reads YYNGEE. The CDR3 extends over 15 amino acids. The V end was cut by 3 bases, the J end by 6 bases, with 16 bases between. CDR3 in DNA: TGTGCCAGCAGCGCCCGACTAGAGTACGGCAATGAGCAGTTCTTC. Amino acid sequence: CASSARLEYGNEQFF.

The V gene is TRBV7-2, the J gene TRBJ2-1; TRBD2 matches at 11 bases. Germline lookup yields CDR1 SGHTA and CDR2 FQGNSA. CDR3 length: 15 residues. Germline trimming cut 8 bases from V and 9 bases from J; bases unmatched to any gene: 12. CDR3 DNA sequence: TGTGCCAGCCAGAACGGCGCTAGCGGGGGGCTTGAGCAGTTCTTC. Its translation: CASQNGASGGLEQFF.

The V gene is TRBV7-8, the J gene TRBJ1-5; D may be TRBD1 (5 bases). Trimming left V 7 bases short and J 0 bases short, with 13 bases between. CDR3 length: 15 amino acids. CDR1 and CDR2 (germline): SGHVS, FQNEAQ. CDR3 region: CASTQGGNSNQPQHF. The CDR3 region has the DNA TGTGCCAGCACCCAGGGTGGAAATAGCAATCAGCCCCAGCATTTT. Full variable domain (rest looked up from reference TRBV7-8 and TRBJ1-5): GAGVSQSPRYKVAKRGQDVALRCDPISGHVSLFWYQQALGQGPEFLTYFQNEAQLDKSGLPSDRFFAERPEGSVSTLKIQRTQQEDSAVYLCASTQGGNSNQPQHFGDGTRLSIL.

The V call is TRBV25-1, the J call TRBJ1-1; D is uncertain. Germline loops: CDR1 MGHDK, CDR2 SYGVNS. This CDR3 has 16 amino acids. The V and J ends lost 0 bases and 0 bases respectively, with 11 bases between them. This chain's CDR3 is CASSEYDEVMNTEAFF. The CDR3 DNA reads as TGTGCCAGCAGTGAATACGATGAGGTGATGAACACTGAAGCTTTCTTT.

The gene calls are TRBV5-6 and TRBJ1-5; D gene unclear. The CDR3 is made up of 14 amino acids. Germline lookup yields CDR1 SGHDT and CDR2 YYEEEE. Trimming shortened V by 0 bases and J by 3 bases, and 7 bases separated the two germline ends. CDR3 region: CASSLGGSNQPQHF. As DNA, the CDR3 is TGTGCCAGCAGCTTGGGTGGCTCCAATCAGCCCCAGCATTTT.